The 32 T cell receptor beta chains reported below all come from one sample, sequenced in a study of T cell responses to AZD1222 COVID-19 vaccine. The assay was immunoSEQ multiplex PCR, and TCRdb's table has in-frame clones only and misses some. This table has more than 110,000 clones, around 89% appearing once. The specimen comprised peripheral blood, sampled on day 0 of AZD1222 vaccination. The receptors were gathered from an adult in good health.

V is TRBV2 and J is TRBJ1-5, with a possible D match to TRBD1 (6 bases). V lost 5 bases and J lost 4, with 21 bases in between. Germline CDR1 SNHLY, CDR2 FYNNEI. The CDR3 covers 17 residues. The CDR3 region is CASSYSEGGIRNQPQHF. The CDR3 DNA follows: TGTGCCAGCAGTTACTCCGAAGGGGGAATTAGAAATCAGCCCCAGCATTTT.

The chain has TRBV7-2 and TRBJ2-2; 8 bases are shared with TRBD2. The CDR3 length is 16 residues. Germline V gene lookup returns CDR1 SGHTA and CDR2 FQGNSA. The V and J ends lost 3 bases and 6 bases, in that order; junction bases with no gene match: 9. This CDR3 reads CASSFSGTGSAGELFF. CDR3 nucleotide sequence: TGTGCCAGCAGCTTTAGCGGGACGGGTTCCGCCGGGGAGCTGTTTTTT.

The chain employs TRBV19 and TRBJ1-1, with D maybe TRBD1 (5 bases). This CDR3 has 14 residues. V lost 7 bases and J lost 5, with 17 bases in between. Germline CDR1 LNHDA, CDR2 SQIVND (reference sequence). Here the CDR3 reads CASTLGQGRTEAFF. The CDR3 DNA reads TGTGCCAGTACCCTAGGGCAGGGTCGGACTGAAGCTTTCTTT.

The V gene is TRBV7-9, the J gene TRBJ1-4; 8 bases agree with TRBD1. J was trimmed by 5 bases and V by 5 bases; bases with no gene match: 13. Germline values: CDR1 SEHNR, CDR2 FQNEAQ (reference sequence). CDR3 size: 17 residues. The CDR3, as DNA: TGTGCCAGCAGCGGGGGGACAGGAGGGTTTCGGAATGAAAAACTGTTTTTT. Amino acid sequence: CASSGGTGGFRNEKLFF.

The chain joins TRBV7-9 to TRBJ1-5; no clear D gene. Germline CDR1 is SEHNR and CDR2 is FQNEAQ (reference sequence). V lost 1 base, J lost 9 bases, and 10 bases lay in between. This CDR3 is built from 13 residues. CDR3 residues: CASSLGGDAPQHF. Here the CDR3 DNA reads TGTGCCAGCAGCTTAGGGGGAGATGCGCCCCAGCATTTT.

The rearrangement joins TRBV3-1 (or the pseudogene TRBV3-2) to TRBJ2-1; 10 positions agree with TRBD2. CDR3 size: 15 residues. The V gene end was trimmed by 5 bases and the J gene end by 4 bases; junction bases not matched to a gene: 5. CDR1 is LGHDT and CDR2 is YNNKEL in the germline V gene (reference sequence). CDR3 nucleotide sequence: TGTGCCAGCAGCGTCACTAGCGGGGTATACAATGAGCAGTTCTTC. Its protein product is CASSVTSGVYNEQFF.

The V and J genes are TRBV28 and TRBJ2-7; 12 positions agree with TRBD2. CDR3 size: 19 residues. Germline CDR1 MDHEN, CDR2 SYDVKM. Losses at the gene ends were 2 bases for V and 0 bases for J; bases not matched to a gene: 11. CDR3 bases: TGTGCCAGCAGTTTAGCGCGTTTGGGACTAGCGGGCAACTCCTACGAGCAGTACTTC. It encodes CASSLARLGLAGNSYEQYF.

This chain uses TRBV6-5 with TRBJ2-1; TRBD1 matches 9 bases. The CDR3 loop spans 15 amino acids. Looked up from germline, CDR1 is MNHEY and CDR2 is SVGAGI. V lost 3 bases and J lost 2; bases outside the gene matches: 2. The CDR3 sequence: CASSYRDRAYNEQFF. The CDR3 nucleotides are TGTGCCAGCAGTTATCGGGACAGGGCCTACAATGAGCAGTTCTTC.

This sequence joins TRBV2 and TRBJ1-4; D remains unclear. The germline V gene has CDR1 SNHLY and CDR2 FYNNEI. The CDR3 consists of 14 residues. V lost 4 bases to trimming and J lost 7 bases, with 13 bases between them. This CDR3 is CASSVGQRGEKLFF. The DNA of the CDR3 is TGTGCCAGCAGTGTTGGCCAACGGGGTGAAAAACTGTTTTTT.

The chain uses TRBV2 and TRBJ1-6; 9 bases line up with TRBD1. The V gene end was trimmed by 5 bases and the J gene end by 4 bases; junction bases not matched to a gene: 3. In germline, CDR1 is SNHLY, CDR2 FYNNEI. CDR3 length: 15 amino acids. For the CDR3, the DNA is TGTGCCAGCAGTCCCGGGACAGGGTATAATTCACCCCTCCACTTT. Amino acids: CASSPGTGYNSPLHF.

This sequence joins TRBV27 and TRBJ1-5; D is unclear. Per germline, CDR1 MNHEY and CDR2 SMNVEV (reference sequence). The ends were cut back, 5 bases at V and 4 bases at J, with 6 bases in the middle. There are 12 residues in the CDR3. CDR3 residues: CASSKANQPQHF. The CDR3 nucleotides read TGTGCCAGCAGTAAGGCGAATCAGCCCCAGCATTTT.

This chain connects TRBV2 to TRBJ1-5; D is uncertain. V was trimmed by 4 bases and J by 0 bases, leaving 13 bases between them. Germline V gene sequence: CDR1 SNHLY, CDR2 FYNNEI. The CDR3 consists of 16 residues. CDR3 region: CASSGVGSGSNQPQHF. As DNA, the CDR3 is TGTGCCAGCAGTGGTGTAGGGAGTGGTAGCAATCAGCCCCAGCATTTT.

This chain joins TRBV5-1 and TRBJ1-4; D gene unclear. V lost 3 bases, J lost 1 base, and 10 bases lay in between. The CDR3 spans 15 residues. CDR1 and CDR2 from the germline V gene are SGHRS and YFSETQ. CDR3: CASSWYGETNEKLFF. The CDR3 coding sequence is TGCGCCAGCAGCTGGTACGGTGAAACTAATGAAAAACTGTTTTTT. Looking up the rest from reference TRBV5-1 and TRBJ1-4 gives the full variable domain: KAGVTQTPRYLIKTRGQQVTLSCSPISGHRSVSWYQQTPGQGLQFLFEYFSETQRNKGNFPGRFSGRQFSNSRSEMNVSTLELGDSALYLCASSWYGETNEKLFFGSGTQLSVL.

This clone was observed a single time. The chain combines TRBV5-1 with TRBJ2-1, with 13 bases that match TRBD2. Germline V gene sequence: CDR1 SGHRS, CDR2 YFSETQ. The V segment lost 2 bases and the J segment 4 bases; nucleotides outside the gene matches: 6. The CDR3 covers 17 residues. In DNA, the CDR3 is TGCGCCAGCAGCTTCTTAGGACTAGCGGGGGTTTACAATGAGCAGTTCTTC. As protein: CASSFLGLAGVYNEQFF. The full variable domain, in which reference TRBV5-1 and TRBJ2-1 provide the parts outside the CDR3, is KAGVTQTPRYLIKTRGQQVTLSCSPISGHRSVSWYQQTPGQGLQFLFEYFSETQRNKGNFPGRFSGRQFSNSRSEMNVSTLELGDSALYLCASSFLGLAGVYNEQFFGPGTRLTVL.

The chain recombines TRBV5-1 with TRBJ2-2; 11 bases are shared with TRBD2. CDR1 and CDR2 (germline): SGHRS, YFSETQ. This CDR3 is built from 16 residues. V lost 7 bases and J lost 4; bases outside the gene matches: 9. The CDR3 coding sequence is TGCGCCAGCGCCGAGACTAGCGGGACTATCACCGGGGAGCTGTTTTTT. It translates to CASAETSGTITGELFF.

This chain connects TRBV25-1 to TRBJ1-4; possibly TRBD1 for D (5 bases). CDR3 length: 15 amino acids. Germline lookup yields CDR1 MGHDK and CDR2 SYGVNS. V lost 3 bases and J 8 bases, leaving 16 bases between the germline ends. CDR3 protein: CASSEGDGTTEKLFF. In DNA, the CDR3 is TGTGCCAGCAGTGAGGGGGACGGGACCACAGAAAAACTGTTTTTT.

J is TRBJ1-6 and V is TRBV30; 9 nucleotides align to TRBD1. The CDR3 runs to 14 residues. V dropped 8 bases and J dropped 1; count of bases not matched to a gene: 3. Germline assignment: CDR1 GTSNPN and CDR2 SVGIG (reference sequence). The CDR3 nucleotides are TGTGCCGGGACAGGGTTGTCCTATAATTCACCCCTCCACTTT. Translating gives CAGTGLSYNSPLHF.

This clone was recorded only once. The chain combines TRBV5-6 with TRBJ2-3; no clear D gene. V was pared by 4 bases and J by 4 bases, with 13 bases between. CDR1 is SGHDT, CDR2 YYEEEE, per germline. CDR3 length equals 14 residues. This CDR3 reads CASSPSWASDTQYF. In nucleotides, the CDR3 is TGTGCCAGCAGCCCCTCGTGGGCGTCAGATACGCAGTATTTT.

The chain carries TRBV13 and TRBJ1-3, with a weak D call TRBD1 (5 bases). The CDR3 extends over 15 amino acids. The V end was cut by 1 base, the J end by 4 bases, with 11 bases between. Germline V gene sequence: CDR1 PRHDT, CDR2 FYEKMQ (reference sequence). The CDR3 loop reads CASSLEGARGNTIYF. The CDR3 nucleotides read TGTGCCAGCAGCTTAGAAGGGGCGCGCGGAAACACCATATATTTT.

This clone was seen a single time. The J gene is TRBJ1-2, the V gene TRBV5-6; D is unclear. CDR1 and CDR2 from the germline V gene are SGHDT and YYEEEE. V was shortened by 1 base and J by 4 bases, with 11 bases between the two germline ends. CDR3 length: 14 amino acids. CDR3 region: CASSLPRTIYGYTF. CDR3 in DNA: TGTGCCAGCAGCTTGCCCAGGACGATCTATGGCTACACCTTC.

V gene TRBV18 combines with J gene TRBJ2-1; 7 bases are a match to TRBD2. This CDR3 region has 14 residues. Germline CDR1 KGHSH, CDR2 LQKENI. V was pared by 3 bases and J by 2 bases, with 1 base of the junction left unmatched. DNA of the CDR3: TGTGCCAGCTCACCTGGGGGGGCCTACAATGAGCAGTTCTTC. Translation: CASSPGGAYNEQFF.

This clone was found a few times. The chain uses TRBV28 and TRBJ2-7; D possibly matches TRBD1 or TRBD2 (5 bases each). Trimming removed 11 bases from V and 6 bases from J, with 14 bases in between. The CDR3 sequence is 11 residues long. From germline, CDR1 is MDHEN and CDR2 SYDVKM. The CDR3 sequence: CAHGDPFEQYF. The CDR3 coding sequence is TGTGCCCACGGGGACCCTTTCGAGCAGTACTTC.

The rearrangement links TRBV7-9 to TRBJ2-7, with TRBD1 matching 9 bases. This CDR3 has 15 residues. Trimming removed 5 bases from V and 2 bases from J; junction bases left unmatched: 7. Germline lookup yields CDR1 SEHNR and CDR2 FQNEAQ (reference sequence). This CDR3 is CASSVGTGITYEQYF. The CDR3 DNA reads TGTGCCAGCAGCGTCGGGACAGGGATTACCTACGAGCAGTACTTC.

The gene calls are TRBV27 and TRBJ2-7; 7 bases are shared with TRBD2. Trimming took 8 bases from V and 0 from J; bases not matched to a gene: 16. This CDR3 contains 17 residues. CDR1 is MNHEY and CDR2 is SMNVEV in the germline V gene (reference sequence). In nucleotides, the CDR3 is TGTGCCAGCCGATCCGGTTCAGCGGGACTCCGCTCCTACGAGCAGTACTTC. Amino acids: CASRSGSAGLRSYEQYF.

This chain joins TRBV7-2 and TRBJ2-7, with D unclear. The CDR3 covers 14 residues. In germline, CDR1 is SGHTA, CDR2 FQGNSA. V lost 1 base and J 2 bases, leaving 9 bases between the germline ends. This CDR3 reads CASSLGQVTYEQYF. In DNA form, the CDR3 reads TGTGCCAGCAGCTTAGGGCAGGTCACCTACGAGCAGTACTTC.

CDR3 protein: CASSLEPSGGPEQYF. The CDR3 nucleotides are TGCGCCAGCAGCTTGGAGCCTAGCGGGGGGCCCGAGCAGTACTTC. The rearrangement uses TRBV5-1 and TRBJ2-7; the match to TRBD2 covers 11 bases. After removal of 0 bases from V and 6 bases from J, the junction contained 5 bases not matched to a gene. The V gene's germline CDR1 is SGHRS and CDR2 YFSETQ. This CDR3 has 15 amino acids.

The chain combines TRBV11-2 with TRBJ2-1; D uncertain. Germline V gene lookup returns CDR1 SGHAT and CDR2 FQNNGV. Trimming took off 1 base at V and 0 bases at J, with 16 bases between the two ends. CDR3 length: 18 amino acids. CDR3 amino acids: CASSLGATTGRSYNEQFF. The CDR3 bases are TGTGCCAGCAGCTTAGGGGCCACGACGGGCCGCTCCTACAATGAGCAGTTCTTC.

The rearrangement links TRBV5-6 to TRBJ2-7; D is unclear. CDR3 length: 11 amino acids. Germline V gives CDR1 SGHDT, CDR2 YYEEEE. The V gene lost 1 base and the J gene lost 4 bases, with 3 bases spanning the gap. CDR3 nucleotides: TGTGCCAGCAGCTTGCGATACGAGCAGTACTTC. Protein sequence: CASSLRYEQYF.

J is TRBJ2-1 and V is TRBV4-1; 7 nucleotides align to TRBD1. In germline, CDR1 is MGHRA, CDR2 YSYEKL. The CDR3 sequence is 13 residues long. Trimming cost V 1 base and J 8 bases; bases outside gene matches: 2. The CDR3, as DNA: TGCGCCAGCAGCCAAGGGCAGGGGGATGAGCAGTTCTTC. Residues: CASSQGQGDEQFF.

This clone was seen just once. The CDR3 sequence: CASSPSFYGYTF. In DNA, the CDR3 is TGTGCCAGCAGTCCCTCCTTTTATGGCTACACCTTC. The V call is TRBV12-3 or TRBV12-4, the J call TRBJ1-2; D is uncertain. Trimming stripped 5 bases from V and 5 bases from J, with 9 bases between. The CDR3 extends over 12 amino acids.

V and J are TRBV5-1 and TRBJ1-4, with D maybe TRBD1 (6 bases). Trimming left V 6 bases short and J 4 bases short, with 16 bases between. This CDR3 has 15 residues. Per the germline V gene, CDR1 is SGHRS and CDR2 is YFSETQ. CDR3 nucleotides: TGCGCCAGCAACCCAGGACAGATTTTTAATGAAAAACTGTTTTTT. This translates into CASNPGQIFNEKLFF.

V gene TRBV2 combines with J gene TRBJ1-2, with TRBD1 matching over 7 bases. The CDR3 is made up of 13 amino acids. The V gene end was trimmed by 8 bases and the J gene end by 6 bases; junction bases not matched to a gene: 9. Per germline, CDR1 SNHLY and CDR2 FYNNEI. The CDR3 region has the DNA TGTGCCAGCCGCCTGACAGGGTCGGATGGCTACACCTTC. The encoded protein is CASRLTGSDGYTF.